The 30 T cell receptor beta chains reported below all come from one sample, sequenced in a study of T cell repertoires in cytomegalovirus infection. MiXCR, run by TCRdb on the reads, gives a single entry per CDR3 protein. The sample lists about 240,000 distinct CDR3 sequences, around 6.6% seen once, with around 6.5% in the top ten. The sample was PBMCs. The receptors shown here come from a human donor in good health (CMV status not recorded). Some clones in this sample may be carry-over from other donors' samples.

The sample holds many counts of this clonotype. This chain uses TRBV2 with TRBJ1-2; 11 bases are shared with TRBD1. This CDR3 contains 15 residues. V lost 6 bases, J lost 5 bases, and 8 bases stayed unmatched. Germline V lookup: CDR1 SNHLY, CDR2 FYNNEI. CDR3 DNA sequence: TGTGCCAGCAGGGACGGACAGGGGGCCTATTATGGCTACACCTTC. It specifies CASRDGQGAYYGYTF.

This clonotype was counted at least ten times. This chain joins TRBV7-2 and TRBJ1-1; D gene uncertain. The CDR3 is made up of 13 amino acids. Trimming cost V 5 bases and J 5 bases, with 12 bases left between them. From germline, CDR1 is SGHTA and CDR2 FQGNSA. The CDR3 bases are TGTGCCAGCAGCCCAGGACTCGGGACTGAAGCTTTCTTT. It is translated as CASSPGLGTEAFF.

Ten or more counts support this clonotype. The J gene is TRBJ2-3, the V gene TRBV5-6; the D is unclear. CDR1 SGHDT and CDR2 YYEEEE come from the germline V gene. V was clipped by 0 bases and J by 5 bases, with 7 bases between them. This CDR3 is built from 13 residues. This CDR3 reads CASSLDSGDTQYF. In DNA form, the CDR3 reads TGTGCCAGCAGCTTGGACTCCGGAGATACGCAGTATTTT.

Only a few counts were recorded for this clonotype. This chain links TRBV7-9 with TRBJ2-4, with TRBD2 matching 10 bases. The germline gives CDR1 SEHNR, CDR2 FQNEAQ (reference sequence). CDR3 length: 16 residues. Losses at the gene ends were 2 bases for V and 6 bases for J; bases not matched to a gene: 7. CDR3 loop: CASSLSSGGGRNIQYF. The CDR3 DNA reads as TGTGCCAGCAGCTTAAGCAGCGGGGGGGGAAGAAACATTCAGTACTTC. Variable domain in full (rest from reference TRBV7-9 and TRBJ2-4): DTGVSQNPRHKITKRGQNVTFRCDPISEHNRLYWYRQTLGQGPEFLTYFQNEAQLEKSRLLSDRFSAERPKGSFSTLEIQRTEQGDSAMYLCASSLSSGGGRNIQYFGAGTRLSVL.

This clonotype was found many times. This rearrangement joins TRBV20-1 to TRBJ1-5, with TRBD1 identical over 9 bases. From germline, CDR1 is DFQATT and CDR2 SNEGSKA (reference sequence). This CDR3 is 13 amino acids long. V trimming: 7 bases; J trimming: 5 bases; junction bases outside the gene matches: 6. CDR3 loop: CSGTGAPDQPQHF. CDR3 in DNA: TGCAGTGGGACAGGGGCCCCGGATCAGCCCCAGCATTTT.

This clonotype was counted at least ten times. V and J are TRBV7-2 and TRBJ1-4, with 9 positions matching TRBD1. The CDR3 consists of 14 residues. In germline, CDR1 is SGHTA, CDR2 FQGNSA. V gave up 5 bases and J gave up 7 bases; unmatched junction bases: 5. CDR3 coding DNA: TGTGCCAGCAGCCAGACAGGGGGACGTGAAAAACTGTTTTTT. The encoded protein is CASSQTGGREKLFF. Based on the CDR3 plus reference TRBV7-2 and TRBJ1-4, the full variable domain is GAGVSQSPSNKVTEKGKDVELRCDPISGHTALYWYRQSLGQGLEFLIYFQGNSAPDKSGLPSDRFSAERTGGSVSTLTIQRTQQEDSAVYLCASSQTGGREKLFFGSGTQLSVL.

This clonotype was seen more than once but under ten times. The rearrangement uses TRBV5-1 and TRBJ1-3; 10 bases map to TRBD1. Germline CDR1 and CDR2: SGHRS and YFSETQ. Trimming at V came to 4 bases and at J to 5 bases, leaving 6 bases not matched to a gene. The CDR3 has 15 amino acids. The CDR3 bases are TGCGCCAGCAGCCCGCAGGGACAGGGGAGAAACACCATATATTTT. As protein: CASSPQGQGRNTIYF.

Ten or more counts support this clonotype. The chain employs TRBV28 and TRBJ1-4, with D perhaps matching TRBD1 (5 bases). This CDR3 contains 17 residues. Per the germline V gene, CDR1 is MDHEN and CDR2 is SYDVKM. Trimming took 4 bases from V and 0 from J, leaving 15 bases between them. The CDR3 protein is CASSSEIGGATNEKLFF. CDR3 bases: TGTGCCAGCAGTTCCGAAATCGGGGGAGCAACTAATGAAAAACTGTTTTTT. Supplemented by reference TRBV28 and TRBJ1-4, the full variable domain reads DVKVTQSSRYLVKRTGEKVFLECVQDMDHENMFWYRQDPGLGLRLIYFSYDVKMKEKGDIPEGYSVSREKKERFSLILESASTNQTSMYLCASSSEIGGATNEKLFFGSGTQLSVL.

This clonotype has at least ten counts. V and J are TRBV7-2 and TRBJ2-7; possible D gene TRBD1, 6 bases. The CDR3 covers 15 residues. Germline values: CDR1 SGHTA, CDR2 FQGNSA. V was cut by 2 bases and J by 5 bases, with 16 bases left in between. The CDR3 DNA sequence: TGTGCCAGCAGCTTAAGTTATAACAGGGATAACGAGCAGTACTTC. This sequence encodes CASSLSYNRDNEQYF.

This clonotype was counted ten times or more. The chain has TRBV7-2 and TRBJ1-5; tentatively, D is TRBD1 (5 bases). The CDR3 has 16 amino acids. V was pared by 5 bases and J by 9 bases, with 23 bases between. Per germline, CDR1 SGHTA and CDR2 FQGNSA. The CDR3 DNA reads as TGTGCCAGCAGCCCTTCCCCGGGACGGGGGTTACGGCCCCAGCATTTT. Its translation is CASSPSPGRGLRPQHF.

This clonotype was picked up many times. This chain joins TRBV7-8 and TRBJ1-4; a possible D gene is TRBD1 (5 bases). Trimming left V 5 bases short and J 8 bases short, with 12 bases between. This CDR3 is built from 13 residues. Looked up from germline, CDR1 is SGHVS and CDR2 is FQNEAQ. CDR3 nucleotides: TGTGCCAGCAGCCCAGGGATTTGGGAAAAACTGTTTTTT. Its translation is CASSPGIWEKLFF.

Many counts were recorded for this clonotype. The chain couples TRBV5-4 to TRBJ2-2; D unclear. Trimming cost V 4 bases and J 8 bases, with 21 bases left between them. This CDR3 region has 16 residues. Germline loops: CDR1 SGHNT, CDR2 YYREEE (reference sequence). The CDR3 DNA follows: TGTGCCAGCAGCGTTGGGCTGAGGTCGGAATCGGGGGAGCTGTTTTTT. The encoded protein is CASSVGLRSESGELFF.

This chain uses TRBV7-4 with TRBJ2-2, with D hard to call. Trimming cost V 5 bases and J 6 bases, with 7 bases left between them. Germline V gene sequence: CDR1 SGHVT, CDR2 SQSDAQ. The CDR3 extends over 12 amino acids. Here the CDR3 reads CASSRKPGELFF. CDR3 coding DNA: TGTGCCAGCAGCCGGAAGCCCGGGGAGCTGTTTTTT.

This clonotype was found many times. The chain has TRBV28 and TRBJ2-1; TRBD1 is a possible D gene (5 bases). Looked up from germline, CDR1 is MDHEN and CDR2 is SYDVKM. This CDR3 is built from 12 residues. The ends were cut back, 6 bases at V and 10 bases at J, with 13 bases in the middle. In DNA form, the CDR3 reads TGTGCCAGCAGCCGAACAGGCGTCGAGCAGTTCTTC. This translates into CASSRTGVEQFF. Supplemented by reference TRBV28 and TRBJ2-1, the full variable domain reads DVKVTQSSRYLVKRTGEKVFLECVQDMDHENMFWYRQDPGLGLRLIYFSYDVKMKEKGDIPEGYSVSREKKERFSLILESASTNQTSMYLCASSRTGVEQFFGPGTRLTVL.

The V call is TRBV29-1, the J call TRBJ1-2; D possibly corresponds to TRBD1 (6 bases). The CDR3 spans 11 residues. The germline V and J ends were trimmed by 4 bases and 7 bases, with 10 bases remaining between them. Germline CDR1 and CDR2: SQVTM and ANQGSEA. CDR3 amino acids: CSVAGRGGYTF. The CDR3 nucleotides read TGCAGCGTTGCAGGCAGGGGTGGCTACACCTTC.

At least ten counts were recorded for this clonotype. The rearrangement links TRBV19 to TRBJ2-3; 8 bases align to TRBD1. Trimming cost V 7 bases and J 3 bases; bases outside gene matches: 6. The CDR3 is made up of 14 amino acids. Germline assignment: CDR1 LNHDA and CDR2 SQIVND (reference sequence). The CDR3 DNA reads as TGTGCCAGTACGACAGGGGTGGTGACAGATACGCAGTATTTT. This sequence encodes CASTTGVVTDTQYF. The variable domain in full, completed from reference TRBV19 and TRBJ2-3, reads DGGITQSPKYLFRKEGQNVTLSCEQNLNHDAMYWYRQDPGQGLRLIYYSQIVNDFQKGDIAEGYSVSREKKESFPLTVTSAQKNPTAFYLCASTTGVVTDTQYFGPGTRLTVL.

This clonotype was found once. CDR3 residues: CSAGLAGGYNEQFF. The CDR3 nucleotides read TGCAGTGCTGGCCTTGCGGGGGGTTACAATGAGCAGTTCTTC. The chain couples TRBV20-1 to TRBJ2-1, with TRBD2 matching over 8 bases. This CDR3 is 14 amino acids long. Per germline, CDR1 DFQATT and CDR2 SNEGSKA (reference sequence). V shed 5 bases and J 4 bases; nucleotides not matched to a gene: 7.

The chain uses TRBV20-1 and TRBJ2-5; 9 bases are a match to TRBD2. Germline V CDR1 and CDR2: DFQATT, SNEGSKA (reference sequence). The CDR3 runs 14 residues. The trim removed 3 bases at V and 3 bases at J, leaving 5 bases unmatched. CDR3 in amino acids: CSASPPSGEETQYF. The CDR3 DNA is TGCAGTGCTAGTCCCCCTAGCGGGGAAGAGACCCAGTACTTC.

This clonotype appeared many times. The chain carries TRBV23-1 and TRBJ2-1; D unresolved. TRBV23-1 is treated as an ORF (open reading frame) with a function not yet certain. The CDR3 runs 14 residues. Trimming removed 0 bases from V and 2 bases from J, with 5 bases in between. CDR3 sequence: CASSQSGTYNEQFF. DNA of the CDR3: TGCGCCAGCAGTCAATCGGGGACCTACAATGAGCAGTTCTTC.

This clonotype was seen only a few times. The CDR3 bases are TGCAGTGCTAGAGATCTTGGGGGGGCTGAGAACACTGAAGCTTTCTTT. It codes for CSARDLGGAENTEAFF. The chain couples TRBV20-1 to TRBJ1-1; possibly TRBD1 for D (6 bases). V lost 0 bases to trimming and J lost 1 base, with 15 bases between them. Germline CDR1 reads DFQATT; CDR2 reads SNEGSKA (reference sequence). This CDR3 is built from 16 residues.

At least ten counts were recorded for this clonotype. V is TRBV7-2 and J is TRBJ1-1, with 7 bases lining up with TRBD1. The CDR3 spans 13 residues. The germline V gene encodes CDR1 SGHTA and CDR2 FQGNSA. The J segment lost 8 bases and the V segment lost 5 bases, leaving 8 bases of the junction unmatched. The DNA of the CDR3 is TGTGCCAGCAGCGCGCAGACAGGGCAAGAAGCTTTCTTT. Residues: CASSAQTGQEAFF. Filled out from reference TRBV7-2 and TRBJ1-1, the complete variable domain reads GAGVSQSPSNKVTEKGKDVELRCDPISGHTALYWYRQSLGQGLEFLIYFQGNSAPDKSGLPSDRFSAERTGGSVSTLTIQRTQQEDSAVYLCASSAQTGQEAFFGQGTRLTVV.

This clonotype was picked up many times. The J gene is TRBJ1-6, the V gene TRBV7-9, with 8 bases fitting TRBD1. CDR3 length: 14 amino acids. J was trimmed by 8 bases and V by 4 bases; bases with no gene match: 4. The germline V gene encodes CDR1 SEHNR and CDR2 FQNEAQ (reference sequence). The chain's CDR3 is CASSSGQGYSPLHF. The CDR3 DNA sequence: TGTGCCAGCAGCTCAGGACAGGGTTATTCACCCCTCCACTTT. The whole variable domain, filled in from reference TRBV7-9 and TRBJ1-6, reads DTGVSQNPRHKITKRGQNVTFRCDPISEHNRLYWYRQTLGQGPEFLTYFQNEAQLEKSRLLSDRFSAERPKGSFSTLEIQRTEQGDSAMYLCASSSGQGYSPLHFGNGTRLTVT.

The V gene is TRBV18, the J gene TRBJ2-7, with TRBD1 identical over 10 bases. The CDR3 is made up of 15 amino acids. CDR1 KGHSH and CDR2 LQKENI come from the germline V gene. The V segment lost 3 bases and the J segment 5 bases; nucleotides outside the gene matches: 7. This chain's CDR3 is CASSPGGQGEDEQYF. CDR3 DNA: TGTGCCAGCTCACCGGGAGGACAGGGGGAGGACGAGCAGTACTTC.

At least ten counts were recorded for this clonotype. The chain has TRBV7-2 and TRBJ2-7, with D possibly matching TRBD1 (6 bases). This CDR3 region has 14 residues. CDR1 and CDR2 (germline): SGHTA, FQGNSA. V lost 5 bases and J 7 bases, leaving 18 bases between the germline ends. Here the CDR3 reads CASSPLGRGGEQYF. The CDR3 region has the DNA TGTGCCAGCAGCCCGCTCGGGCGAGGGGGTGAGCAGTACTTC. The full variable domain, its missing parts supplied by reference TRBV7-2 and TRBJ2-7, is GAGVSQSPSNKVTEKGKDVELRCDPISGHTALYWYRQSLGQGLEFLIYFQGNSAPDKSGLPSDRFSAERTGGSVSTLTIQRTQQEDSAVYLCASSPLGRGGEQYFGPGTRLTVT.

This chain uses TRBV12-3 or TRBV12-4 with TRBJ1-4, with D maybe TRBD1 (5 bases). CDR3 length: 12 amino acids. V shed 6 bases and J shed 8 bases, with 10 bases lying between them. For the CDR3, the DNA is TGTGCCAGCAGCTCAGGGTGGGAAAAACTGTTTTTT. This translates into CASSSGWEKLFF.

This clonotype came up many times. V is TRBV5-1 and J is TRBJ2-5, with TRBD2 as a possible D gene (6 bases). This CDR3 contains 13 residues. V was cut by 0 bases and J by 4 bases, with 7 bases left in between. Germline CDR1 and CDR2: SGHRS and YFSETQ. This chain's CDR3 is CASSLGAGETQYF. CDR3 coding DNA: TGCGCCAGCAGCTTGGGAGCGGGAGAGACCCAGTACTTC.

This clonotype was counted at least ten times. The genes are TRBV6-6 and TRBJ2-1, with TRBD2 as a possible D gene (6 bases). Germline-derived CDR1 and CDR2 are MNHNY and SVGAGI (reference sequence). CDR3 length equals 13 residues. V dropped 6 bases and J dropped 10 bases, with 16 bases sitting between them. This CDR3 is CASSLGAGREQFF. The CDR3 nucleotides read TGTGCCAGCAGCTTGGGCGCGGGAAGGGAGCAGTTCTTC.

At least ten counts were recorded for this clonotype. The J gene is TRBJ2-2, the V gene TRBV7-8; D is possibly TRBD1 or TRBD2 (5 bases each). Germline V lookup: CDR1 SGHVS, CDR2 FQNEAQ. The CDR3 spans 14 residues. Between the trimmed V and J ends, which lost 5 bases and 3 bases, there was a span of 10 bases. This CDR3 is CASSTGTDTGELFF. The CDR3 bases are TGTGCCAGCAGCACTGGGACCGACACCGGGGAGCTGTTTTTT.

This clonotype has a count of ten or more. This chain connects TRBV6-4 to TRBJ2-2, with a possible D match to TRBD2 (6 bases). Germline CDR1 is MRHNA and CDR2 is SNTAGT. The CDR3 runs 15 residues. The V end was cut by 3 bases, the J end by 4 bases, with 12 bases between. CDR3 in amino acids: CASSEEGRSTGELFF. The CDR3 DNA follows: TGTGCCAGCAGTGAGGAGGGAAGGTCCACCGGGGAGCTGTTTTTT.

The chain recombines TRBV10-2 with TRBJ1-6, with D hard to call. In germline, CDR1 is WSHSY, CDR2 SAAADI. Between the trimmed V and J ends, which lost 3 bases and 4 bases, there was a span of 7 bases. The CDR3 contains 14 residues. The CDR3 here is CASSDGRYNSPLHF. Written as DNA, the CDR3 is TGCGCCAGCAGTGACGGCCGGTATAATTCACCCCTCCACTTT.